The source of this T cell receptor (beta chain) is a study of OX40 agonist ivuxolimab in advanced cancers. The CDR3 sequence is 14 residues long. V was pared by 2 bases and J by 1 base, with 8 bases between. Germline CDR1 MNHEY, CDR2 SMNVEV (reference sequence). Sequencing was performed with immunoSEQ multiplex PCR; in TCRdb, only in-frame clones are kept and a portion is missing. The table has some 74,000 clones, approximately 88% seen once. The sampling schedule covered blood at baseline, cycle 4 day 1, and cycle 7 day 1. The source of this sequence is an adult with an advanced solid tumor such as melanoma, head and neck, liver or kidney cancer. This specimen consisted of CD4+ or CD8+ T cells sorted from blood, obtained in a trial of the OX40 agonist ivuxolimab. The chain carries TRBV27 and TRBJ1-1; D is ambiguous. CDR3: CASSLRERNTEAFF. For the CDR3, the DNA is TGTGCCAGCAGTTTACGGGAGCGGAACACTGAAGCTTTCTTT.